The subject of this entry is one T cell receptor beta chain. This entry comes from a study of blood T cell repertoires in COVID-19. Study as a whole: The origin of the acute and convalescent COVID-19 samples was the United States, Italy and Spain. PBMCs, B-cell-depleted T cells, or T cells provided the cDNA or gDNA that made up the material.

Trimming removed 6 bases from V and 1 base from J, with 15 bases in between. Germline V CDR1 and CDR2: KGHSH, LQKENI. The CDR3 runs to 15 residues. Original processing methods: Reference gene primer amplification in the assay estimated nucleated cell counts. Sequencing used immunoSEQ multiplex PCR; TCRdb keeps in-frame clones, though not all of them. V, J and clone size derive from that table, while D and trimming were established from the DNA sequence. The sample shows 150,000 to 200,000 clones, 70% to 90% of them seen only once. V gene TRBV18 combines with J gene TRBJ2-5; D is possibly TRBD1 (6 bases). Source material: peripheral blood. The TCR was taken from a man aged 35 to 55 with active or convalescent COVID-19. The CDR3 loop reads CASSPTGTPQETQYF. CDR3 bases: TGTGCCAGCTCGCCCACCGGGACACCCCAAGAGACCCAGTACTTC.